This TCR beta chain was identified during a study of CD8 T cells in Susac syndrome. This CDR3 has 18 residues. Germline V CDR1 and CDR2: LGHDT, YNNKEL (reference sequence). Trimming removed 5 bases from V and 0 bases from J, with 21 bases in between. Findings of the study overall: The authors acknowledged that the study's TCR sequencing and HLA analysis involved relatively few individuals.

As to this clonotype: Its antigen remains unknown.

The RNA, about 0.45 to 1 ug, was put through reverse transcription using random hexamers. Across 54 Vbeta and 13 Jbeta, TCR beta CDR3 was amplified with immunoSEQ multiplex PCR. TCRdb processed the immunoSEQ multiplex PCR reads anew with MiXCR; each CDR3 protein has one entry. The profile covers roughly 200,000 distinct CDR3 sequences, with over 85% appearing a single time and 0.08% to 0.11% taken by the ten largest. The sample was CD4+ T cells from PBMCs. The chain recombines TRBV3-1 with TRBJ2-3; perhaps TRBD2 as D (6 bases). The TCR comes from a human donor in good health. CDR3 in amino acids: CASSAPLWGGESTDTQYF. CDR3 DNA: TGTGCCAGCAGCGCACCCCTTTGGGGCGGGGAGAGCACAGATACGCAGTATTTT.